Reported below is one T cell receptor beta chain. These data belong to a study of blood T cell repertoires in COVID-19. Study overall: Researchers got acute and convalescent COVID-19 samples from the United States, Italy and Spain. T cells, B-cell-depleted T cells, or PBMCs provided the cDNA or gDNA that served as material.

Original processing methods: Estimates of nucleated cell counts were drawn from the amplification of reference gene primers. TCRdb keeps only in-frame clones here, not all; method: immunoSEQ multiplex PCR. That table is the source of V, J and clone size, and D and trimming were worked out from the DNA. The sample lists 210,000 or so clones, 85% to 90% occurring once. Trimming cost V 3 bases and J 0 bases, with 8 bases left between them. Germline-derived CDR1 and CDR2 are GTSNPN and SVGIG (reference sequence). The CDR3 contains 13 residues. The chain uses TRBV30 and TRBJ2-5; tentative D call: TRBD1 (6 bases). Sequencing used peripheral blood. The clonotype originates from a man aged 50 or older with acute or convalescent COVID-19. CDR3 amino acids: CAWSRTDQETQYF. CDR3 coding DNA: TGTGCCTGGAGCAGGACAGACCAAGAGACCCAGTACTTC.